Listed here is a single TCR beta chain. The CDR3 length is 14 residues. Germline CDR1 and CDR2: MDHEN and SYDVKM. V shed 2 bases, J shed 3 bases, and the junction held 2 bases outside the gene matches. This record comes from a study of early T cells in non-severe SARS-CoV-2 infection. On the study more broadly: Whole-blood bulk RNA, unsorted, was sequenced, and chains were unpaired.

Unique molecular identifiers tagged individual cDNA molecules. Via MiXCR, TCRdb re-called the 5' RACE reads, giving one row per CDR3 protein. Of tens of thousands of distinct CDR3 sequences in the sample, roughly 6% were seen once. The chain uses TRBV28 and TRBJ1-1, with 8 bases fitting TRBD1. The specimen was whole blood. The sequence derives from an adult who was a healthcare worker with PCR-confirmed SARS-CoV-2 infection or an uninfected control (not recorded which). Here the CDR3 DNA reads TGTGCCAGCAGTTTAAACAGGGGGTACACTGAAGCTTTCTTT. Translated, it gives CASSLNRGYTEAFF.